These 14 T cell receptor beta chains were all obtained from the same sample, sequenced in a study of cytomegalovirus exposure and HLA in healthy donors. The PCR had 60 Vbeta and 13 Jbeta primers. The data were produced by immunoSEQ multiplex PCR, yet TCRdb's version contains in-frame clones alone and is incomplete. The sample contains around 140,000 clones, more than 75% of which appear only once. Sample: PBMCs. These receptors all come from a man in his forties in good health and CMV-seronegative.

The chain combines TRBV6-7 with TRBJ2-5, with D possibly matching TRBD1 (7 bases). TRBV6-7 is assigned to the ORF class and has an uncertain function. This CDR3 is built from 16 residues. V was trimmed by 8 bases and J by 4 bases, leaving 23 bases between them. The CDR3 reads CASLPLQGGEGETQYF. In nucleotides, the CDR3 is TGTGCCAGCTTACCCCTGCAGGGGGGCGAGGGAGAGACCCAGTACTTC.

The chain has TRBV5-5 and TRBJ1-3; 7 bases match TRBD1. Unmatched junction bases numbered 21, after V lost 0 bases and J lost 6 bases. This CDR3 comprises 20 residues. Germline-derived CDR1 and CDR2 are SGHKS and YYEKEE (reference sequence). This chain's CDR3 is CASSLARVGGFDRDQNTIYF. CDR3 sequence (DNA): TGTGCCAGCAGCTTGGCCCGAGTTGGGGGTTTCGACAGGGACCAAAACACCATATATTTT.

The rearrangement uses TRBV6-5 and TRBJ1-1; weak D call: TRBD1 (6 bases). Germline-derived CDR1 and CDR2 are MNHEY and SVGAGI. The CDR3 has 15 amino acids. The V end lost 8 bases, the J end lost 4 bases, and 20 bases lay between the germline ends. The CDR3 reads CASCLTGPRGTEAFF. In nucleotides, the CDR3 is TGTGCCAGCTGTCTCACAGGGCCCAGGGGCACTGAAGCTTTCTTT.

This sequence joins TRBV6-6 and TRBJ2-5, with 7 bases aligning to TRBD2. Germline lookup yields CDR1 MNHNY and CDR2 SVGAGI (reference sequence). This CDR3 has 16 amino acids. After removal of 2 bases from V and 2 bases from J, the junction contained 8 bases not matched to a gene. CDR3 amino acids: CASSYRGSGVQETQYF. CDR3 DNA sequence: TGTGCCAGCAGTTACCGCGGCAGCGGGGTACAAGAGACCCAGTACTTC.

This clone was recorded a few times. This chain joins TRBV12-5 and TRBJ2-1; 11 bases line up with TRBD1. CDR3 length: 16 residues. Per the germline V gene, CDR1 is LGHNT and CDR2 is FRNRAP. V trimming: 6 bases; J trimming: 7 bases; junction bases outside the gene matches: 11. In nucleotides, the CDR3 is TGTGCTAGTGGCTGGACAGGGGGCCTAAGAGGGAATGAGCAGTTCTTC. This translates into CASGWTGGLRGNEQFF. Full variable domain (outside the CDR3, taken from reference TRBV12-5 and TRBJ2-1): DARVTQTPRHKVTEMGQEVTMRCQPILGHNTVFWYRQTMMQGLELLAYFRNRAPLDDSGMPKDRFSAEMPDATLATLKIQPSEPRDSAVYFCASGWTGGLRGNEQFFGPGTRLTVL.

This chain uses TRBV4-1 with TRBJ2-7, with TRBD2 as a possible D gene (6 bases). V shed 3 bases and J shed 0 bases, with 12 bases lying between them. Germline values: CDR1 MGHRA, CDR2 YSYEKL. The CDR3 is made up of 15 amino acids. In DNA form, the CDR3 reads TGCGCCAGCAGCCAGGGGCGGGATAGCTCCTACGAGCAGTACTTC. Translated: CASSQGRDSSYEQYF.

CDR3 loop: CASSLTRGGVGVNQPQHF. The CDR3, as DNA: TGTGCCAGCAGCTTGACGCGTGGAGGGGTTGGCGTCAATCAGCCCCAGCATTTT. V gene TRBV5-6 combines with J gene TRBJ1-5; TRBD1 is a possible D gene (5 bases). Trimming took off 1 base at V and 3 bases at J, with 20 bases between the two ends. CDR1 and CDR2 from the germline V gene are SGHDT and YYEEEE. CDR3 size: 18 residues.

A few counts support this clone. The sample carries other DNA sequences with the same CDR3. The V call is TRBV5-1, the J call TRBJ1-1; D not certain. Germline V CDR1 and CDR2: SGHRS, YFSETQ. The germline V and J ends were trimmed by 3 bases and 3 bases, with 12 bases remaining between them. The CDR3 length is 14 residues. CDR3 DNA: TGCGCCAGCAGCTCGGCGGGTGGGTACACTGAAGCTTTCTTT. Translated, it gives CASSSAGGYTEAFF.

This clone was picked up one time. This CDR3 reads CASSLAGQGPDTQYF. The CDR3, as DNA: TGTGCCAGCAGCTTGGCGGGACAGGGCCCAGATACGCAGTATTTT. V is TRBV5-8 and J is TRBJ2-3, with 9 bases that match TRBD1. This CDR3 is 15 amino acids long. Germline loops: CDR1 SGHTS, CDR2 YDEGEE. V was clipped by 0 bases and J by 4 bases; unmatched bases: 3.

This clone was counted a single time. The chain links TRBV7-9 to TRBJ1-3; D remains unclear. The germline gives CDR1 SEHNR, CDR2 FQNEAQ (reference sequence). This CDR3 has 14 residues. V was pared by 3 bases and J by 3 bases, with 9 bases between. The CDR3 sequence: CASSFSYGGNTIYF. The CDR3 DNA follows: TGTGCCAGCAGCTTTTCTTACGGTGGAAACACCATATATTTT.

This sequence joins TRBV19 and TRBJ2-7; 9 positions agree with TRBD1. The CDR3 runs to 17 residues. Germline V lookup: CDR1 LNHDA, CDR2 SQIVND (reference sequence). Trimming removed 2 bases from V and 2 bases from J; junction bases left unmatched: 10. As DNA, the CDR3 is TGTGCCAGTAGTATATCCGCCGGGACAGGGAAAACCTACGAGCAGTACTTC. It codes for CASSISAGTGKTYEQYF.

The chain joins TRBV5-4 to TRBJ2-1; TRBD1 might be the D (6 bases). Deletions cut 4 bases from V and 4 bases from J, with 18 bases between. This CDR3 spans 16 amino acids. Germline values: CDR1 SGHNT, CDR2 YYREEE (reference sequence). CDR3 bases: TGTGCCAGCAGCACGGATGACAGGTCCTTTTACAATGAGCAGTTCTTC. Amino acids: CASSTDDRSFYNEQFF. Looking up the rest from reference TRBV5-4 and TRBJ2-1 gives the full variable domain: ETGVTQSPTHLIKTRGQQVTLRCSSQSGHNTVSWYQQALGQGPQFIFQYYREEENGRGNFPPRFSGLQFPNYSSELNVNALELDDSALYLCASSTDDRSFYNEQFFGPGTRLTVL.

This clone was picked up a small number of times. This chain connects TRBV7-3 to TRBJ2-3; 11 bases agree with TRBD2. Trimming at V came to 2 bases and at J to 2 bases, leaving 6 bases not matched to a gene. Germline loops: CDR1 SGHTA, CDR2 FQGTGA. CDR3 length equals 17 residues. CDR3 bases: TGTGCCAGCAGCTTAGTAGCTAGCGGGGGGTTCACAGATACGCAGTATTTT. As protein: CASSLVASGGFTDTQYF.

The rearrangement uses TRBV30 and TRBJ1-5, with D maybe TRBD1 (6 bases). The CDR3 runs to 13 residues. Germline loops: CDR1 GTSNPN, CDR2 SVGIG (reference sequence). Trimming shortened V by 2 bases and J by 7 bases, and 12 bases separated the two germline ends. CDR3 nucleotide sequence: TGTGCCTGGAGTTTATCGGGGGGCCAGCCCCAGCATTTT. Translated, it gives CAWSLSGGQPQHF.